This TCR beta chain was identified in a study of shared clonotypes between healthy human individuals. As for this clone: Its antigen remains unidentified.

V was cut by 5 bases and J by 8 bases, with 12 bases left in between. Germline V gene sequence: CDR1 LNHDA, CDR2 SQIVND (reference sequence). The CDR3 covers 12 residues. Broader study findings: The genetic and exposure-history diversity represented was limited by few donors.

Sorted-subset replicate PCR reactions contained around 220 ng DNA, corresponding to approximately 30,000 T cell genomes. Repertoires were generated with immunoSEQ multiplex PCR, while TCRdb's copy carries only in-frame clones and drops some. There are around 1 million clones in the sample; approximately 76% occur only once, and around 1.4% lies in the top ten. This receptor was identified in a man younger than 30 in good health. Sequenced material: memory CD4+ T cells sorted from blood. Indicated subset: CD45RA-negative fraction. The chain employs TRBV19 and TRBJ1-2; D gene ambiguous. As DNA, the CDR3 is TGTGCCAGTAGTCCCCCGCGCGGCGGCTACACCTTC. It codes for CASSPPRGGYTF.